This T cell receptor (beta chain) appears in the sequencing data of a study of OX40 agonist ivuxolimab in advanced cancers. Study-level information: Patients with hepatocellular carcinoma, melanoma, renal cell or head and neck cancer made up the dose-escalation patients. Points from the study as a whole: Some nonresponders additionally presented with little normalized T-cell clonal expansion.

A note on this clone: Its antigen remains unknown.

TCRdb's copy holds only in-frame clones and misses some; the assay was immunoSEQ multiplex PCR. The data hold about 96,000 clones, with 90% observed a single time. There are 12 residues in the CDR3. V was cut by 1 base and J by 9 bases, with 13 bases left in between. Germline V gene data show CDR1 as GTSNPN and CDR2 as SVGIG (reference sequence). The sequencing used CD4+ or CD8+ T cells sorted from blood, collected in a trial of the OX40 agonist ivuxolimab. The V gene is TRBV30, the J gene TRBJ2-7; D uncertain. The TCR was taken from an adult with an advanced solid tumor such as melanoma, head and neck, liver or kidney cancer. CDR3 DNA: TGTGCCTGGAGTGAAGGGTTGGGTCGGCAGTACTTC. It codes for CAWSEGLGRQYF.